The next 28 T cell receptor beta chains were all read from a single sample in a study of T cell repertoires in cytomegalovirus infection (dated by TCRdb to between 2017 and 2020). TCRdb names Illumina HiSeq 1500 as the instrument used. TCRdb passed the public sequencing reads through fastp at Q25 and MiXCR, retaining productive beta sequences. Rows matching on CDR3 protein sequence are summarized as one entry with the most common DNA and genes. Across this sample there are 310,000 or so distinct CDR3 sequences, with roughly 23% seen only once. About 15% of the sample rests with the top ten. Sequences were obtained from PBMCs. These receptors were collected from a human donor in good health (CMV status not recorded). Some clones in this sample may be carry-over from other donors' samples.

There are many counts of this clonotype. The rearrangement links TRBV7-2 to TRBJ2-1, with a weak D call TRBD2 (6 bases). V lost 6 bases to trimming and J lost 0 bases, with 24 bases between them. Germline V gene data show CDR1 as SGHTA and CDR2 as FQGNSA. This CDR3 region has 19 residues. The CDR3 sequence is CASSSPRDSPSTSYNEQFF. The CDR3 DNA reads TGTGCCAGCAGTTCCCCCCGGGACTCCCCTTCAACCTCCTACAATGAGCAGTTCTTC.

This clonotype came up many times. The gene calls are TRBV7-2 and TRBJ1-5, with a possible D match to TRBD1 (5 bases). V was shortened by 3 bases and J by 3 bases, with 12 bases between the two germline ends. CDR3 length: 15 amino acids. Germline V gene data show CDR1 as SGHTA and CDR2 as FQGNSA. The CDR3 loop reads CASSFRDGDNQPQHF. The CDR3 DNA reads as TGTGCCAGCAGCTTCCGGGACGGTGACAATCAGCCCCAGCATTTT.

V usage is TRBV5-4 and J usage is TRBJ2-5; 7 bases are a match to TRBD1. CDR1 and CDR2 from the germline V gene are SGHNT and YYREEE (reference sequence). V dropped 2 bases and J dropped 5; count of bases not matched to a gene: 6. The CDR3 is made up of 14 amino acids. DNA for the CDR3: TGTGCCAGCAGCTTAACAGGGGCTGGGGAGACCCAGTACTTC. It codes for CASSLTGAGETQYF. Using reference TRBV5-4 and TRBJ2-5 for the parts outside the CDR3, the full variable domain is ETGVTQSPTHLIKTRGQQVTLRCSSQSGHNTVSWYQQALGQGPQFIFQYYREEENGRGNFPPRFSGLQFPNYSSELNVNALELDDSALYLCASSLTGAGETQYFGPGTRLLVL.

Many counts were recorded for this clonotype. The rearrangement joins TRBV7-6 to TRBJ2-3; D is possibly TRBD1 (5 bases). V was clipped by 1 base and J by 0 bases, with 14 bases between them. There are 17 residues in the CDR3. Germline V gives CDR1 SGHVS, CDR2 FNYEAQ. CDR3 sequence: CASSLEGFSRSTDTQYF. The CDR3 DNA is TGTGCCAGCAGCTTAGAGGGGTTCAGCCGTAGCACAGATACGCAGTATTTT. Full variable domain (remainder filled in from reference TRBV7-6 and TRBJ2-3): GAGVSQSPRYKVTKRGQDVALRCDPISGHVSLYWYRQALGQGPEFLTYFNYEAQQDKSGLPNDRFSAERPEGSISTLTIQRTEQRDSAMYRCASSLEGFSRSTDTQYFGPGTRLTVL.

The DNA of the CDR3 is TGTGCCAGCTCACCACCCGGCAGGGGTGGCTACGAGCAGTACTTC. It codes for CASSPPGRGGYEQYF. The chain is built from TRBV18 and TRBJ2-7; D might be TRBD1 (6 bases). CDR1 is KGHSH and CDR2 is LQKENI in the germline V gene. The CDR3 runs 15 residues. V was clipped by 0 bases and J by 3 bases, with 12 bases between them.

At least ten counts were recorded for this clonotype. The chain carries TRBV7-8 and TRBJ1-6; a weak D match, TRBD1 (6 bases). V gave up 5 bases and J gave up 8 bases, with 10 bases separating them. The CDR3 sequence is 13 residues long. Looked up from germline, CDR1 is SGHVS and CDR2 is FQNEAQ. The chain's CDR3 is CASSRDTDSPLHF. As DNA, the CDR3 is TGTGCCAGCAGCCGGGACACGGATTCACCCCTCCACTTT.

CDR3 region: CASSLETGPRDTQYF. CDR3 sequence (DNA): TGTGCCAGCAGCTTAGAAACAGGCCCGAGGGATACGCAGTATTTT. V is TRBV11-2 and J is TRBJ2-3, with D perhaps TRBD1 (5 bases). Germline-derived CDR1 and CDR2 are SGHAT and FQNNGV. The ends were cut back, 0 bases at V and 6 bases at J, with 13 bases in the middle. The CDR3 sequence is 15 residues long.

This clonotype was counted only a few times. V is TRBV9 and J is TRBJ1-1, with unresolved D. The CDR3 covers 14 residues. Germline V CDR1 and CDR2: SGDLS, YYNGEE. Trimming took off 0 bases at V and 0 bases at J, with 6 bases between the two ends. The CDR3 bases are TGTGCCAGCAGCGTAGATGCCCTGAACACTGAAGCTTTCTTT. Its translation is CASSVDALNTEAFF.

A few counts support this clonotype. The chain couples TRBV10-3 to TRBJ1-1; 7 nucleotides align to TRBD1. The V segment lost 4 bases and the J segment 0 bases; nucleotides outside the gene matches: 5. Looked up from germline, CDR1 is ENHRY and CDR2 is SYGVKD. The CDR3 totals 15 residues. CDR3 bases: TGTGCCATCAGTGCTGCAGGGGGACTGAACACTGAAGCTTTCTTT. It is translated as CAISAAGGLNTEAFF.

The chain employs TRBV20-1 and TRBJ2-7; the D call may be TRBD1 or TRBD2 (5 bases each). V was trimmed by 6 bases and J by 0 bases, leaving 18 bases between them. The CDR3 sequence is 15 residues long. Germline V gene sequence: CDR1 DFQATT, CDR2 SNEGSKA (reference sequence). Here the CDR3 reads CSAISSGRSSYEQYF. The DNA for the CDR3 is TGCAGTGCCATCTCGTCGGGGCGGAGCTCCTACGAGCAGTACTTC.

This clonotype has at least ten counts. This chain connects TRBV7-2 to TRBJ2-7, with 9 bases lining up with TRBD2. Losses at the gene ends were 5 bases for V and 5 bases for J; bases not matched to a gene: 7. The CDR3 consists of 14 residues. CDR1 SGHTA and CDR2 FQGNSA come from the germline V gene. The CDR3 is CASSLGLAANEQYF. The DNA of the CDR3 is TGTGCCAGCAGCCTGGGACTAGCTGCCAACGAGCAGTACTTC.

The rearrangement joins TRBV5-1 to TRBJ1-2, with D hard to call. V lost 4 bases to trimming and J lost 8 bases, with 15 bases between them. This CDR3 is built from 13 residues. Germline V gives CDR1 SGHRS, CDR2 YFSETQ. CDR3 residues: CASSLSDRTGYTF. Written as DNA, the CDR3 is TGCGCCAGCAGCCTTTCTGACCGAACAGGCTACACCTTC.

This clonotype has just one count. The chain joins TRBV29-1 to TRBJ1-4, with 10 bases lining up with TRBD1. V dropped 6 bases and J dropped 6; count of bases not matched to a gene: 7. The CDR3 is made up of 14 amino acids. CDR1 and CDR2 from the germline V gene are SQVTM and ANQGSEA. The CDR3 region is CSVNGQGGDEKLFF. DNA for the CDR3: TGCAGCGTCAATGGACAGGGGGGTGATGAAAAACTGTTTTTT.

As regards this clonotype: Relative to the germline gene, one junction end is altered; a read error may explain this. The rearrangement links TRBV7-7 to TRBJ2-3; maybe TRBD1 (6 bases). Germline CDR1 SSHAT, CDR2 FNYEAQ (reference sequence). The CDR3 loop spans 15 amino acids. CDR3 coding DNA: TGTGCTAGCAGCCGGGACACCACGAGGGCAGATACGCAGTATTTT. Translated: CASSRDTTRADTQYF.

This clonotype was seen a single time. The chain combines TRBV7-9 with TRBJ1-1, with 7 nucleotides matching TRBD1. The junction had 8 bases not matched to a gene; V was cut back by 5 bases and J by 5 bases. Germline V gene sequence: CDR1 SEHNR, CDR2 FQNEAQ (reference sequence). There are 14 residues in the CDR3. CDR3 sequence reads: CASSRGQIWTEAFF. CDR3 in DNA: TGTGCCAGCAGCCGGGGACAGATTTGGACTGAAGCTTTCTTT.

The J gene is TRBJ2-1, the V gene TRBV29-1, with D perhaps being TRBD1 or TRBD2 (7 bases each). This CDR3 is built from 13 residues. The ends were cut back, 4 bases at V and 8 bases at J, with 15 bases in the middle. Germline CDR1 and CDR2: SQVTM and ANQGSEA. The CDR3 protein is CSVGSGGEDEQFF. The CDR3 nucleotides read TGCAGCGTTGGGTCAGGGGGGGAGGATGAGCAGTTCTTC.

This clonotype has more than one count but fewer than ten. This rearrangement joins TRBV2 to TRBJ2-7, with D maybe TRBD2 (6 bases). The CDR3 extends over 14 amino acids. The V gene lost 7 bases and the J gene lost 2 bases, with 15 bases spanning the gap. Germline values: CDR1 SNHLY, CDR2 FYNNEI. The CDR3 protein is CASNHLRTTYEQYF. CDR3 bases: TGTGCCAGCAACCATCTCAGGACTACCTACGAGCAGTACTTC.

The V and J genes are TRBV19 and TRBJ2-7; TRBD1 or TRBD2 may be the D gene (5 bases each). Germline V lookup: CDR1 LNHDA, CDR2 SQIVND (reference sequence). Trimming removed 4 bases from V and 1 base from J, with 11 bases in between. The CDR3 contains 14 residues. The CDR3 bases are TGTGCCAGTAGTAGGGGGAGTCGGTCCTACGAGCAGTACTTC. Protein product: CASSRGSRSYEQYF.

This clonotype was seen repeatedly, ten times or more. CDR3 amino acids: CASSQGPGGNGYTF. CDR3 coding DNA: TGTGCCAGCAGCCAGGGACCCGGTGGGAATGGCTACACCTTC. The chain joins TRBV7-3 to TRBJ1-2; D may be TRBD1 (5 bases). The CDR3 length is 14 residues. V lost 5 bases to trimming and J lost 6 bases, with 16 bases between them. CDR1 and CDR2 (germline): SGHTA, FQGTGA.

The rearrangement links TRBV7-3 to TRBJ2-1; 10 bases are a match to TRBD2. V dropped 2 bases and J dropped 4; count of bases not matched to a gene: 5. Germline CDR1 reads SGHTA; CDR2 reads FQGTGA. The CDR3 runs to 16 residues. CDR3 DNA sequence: TGTGCCAGCAGCTTAGGGGGTAGCGGGGGGTACAATGAGCAGTTCTTC. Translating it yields CASSLGGSGGYNEQFF.

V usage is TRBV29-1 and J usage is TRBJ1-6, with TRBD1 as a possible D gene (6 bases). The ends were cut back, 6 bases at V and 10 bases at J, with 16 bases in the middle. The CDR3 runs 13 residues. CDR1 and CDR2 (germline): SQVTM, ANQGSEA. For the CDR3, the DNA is TGCAGCGTCTCCGAAGGGGGGAACTCACCCCTCCACTTT. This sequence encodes CSVSEGGNSPLHF.

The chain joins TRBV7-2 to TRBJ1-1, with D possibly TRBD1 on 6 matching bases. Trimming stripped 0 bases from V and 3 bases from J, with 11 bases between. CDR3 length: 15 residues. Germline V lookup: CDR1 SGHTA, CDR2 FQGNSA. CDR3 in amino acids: CASSLAQGMYTEAFF. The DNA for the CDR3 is TGTGCCAGCAGCTTAGCGCAGGGGATGTACACTGAAGCTTTCTTT.

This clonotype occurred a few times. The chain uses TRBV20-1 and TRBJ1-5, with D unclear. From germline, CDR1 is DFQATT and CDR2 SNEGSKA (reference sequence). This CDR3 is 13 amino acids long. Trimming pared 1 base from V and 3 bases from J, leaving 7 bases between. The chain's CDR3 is CSARGQINQPQHF. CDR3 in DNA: TGCAGTGCTAGAGGACAAATCAATCAGCCCCAGCATTTT.

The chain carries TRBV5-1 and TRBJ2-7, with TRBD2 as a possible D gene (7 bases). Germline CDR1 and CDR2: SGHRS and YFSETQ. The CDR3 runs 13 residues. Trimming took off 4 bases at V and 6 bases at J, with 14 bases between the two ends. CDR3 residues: CASSLGGQVEQYF. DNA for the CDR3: TGCGCCAGCAGCCTGGGGGGGCAAGTCGAGCAGTACTTC.

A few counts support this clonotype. The CDR3 loop is CASSSQSGSNTGELFF. The CDR3, as DNA: TGTGCCAGCAGTTCTCAGAGCGGGAGTAACACCGGGGAGCTGTTTTTT. The chain is built from TRBV5-4 and TRBJ2-2; 8 nucleotides agree with TRBD2. The CDR3 length is 16 residues. CDR1 and CDR2 (germline): SGHNT, YYREEE (reference sequence). The trim removed 5 bases at V and 2 bases at J, leaving 8 bases unmatched.

The CDR3 nucleotides read TGTGCCAGCAGTGAAGGGGTAAACTATGGCTACACCTTC. Protein product: CASSEGVNYGYTF. The J gene is TRBJ1-2, the V gene TRBV28, with a tentative D call TRBD1 (5 bases). The V end was cut by 5 bases, the J end by 2 bases, with 9 bases between. In germline, CDR1 is MDHEN, CDR2 SYDVKM. This CDR3 region has 13 residues.

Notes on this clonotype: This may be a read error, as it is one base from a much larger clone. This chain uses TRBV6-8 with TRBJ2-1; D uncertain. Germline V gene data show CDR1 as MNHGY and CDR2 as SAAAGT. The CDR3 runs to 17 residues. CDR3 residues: CVSSQWTVSAPYNEQFF. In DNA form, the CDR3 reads TGTGTCAGCAGTCAGTGGACGGTGAGTGCGCCCTACAATGAGCAGTTCTTC.

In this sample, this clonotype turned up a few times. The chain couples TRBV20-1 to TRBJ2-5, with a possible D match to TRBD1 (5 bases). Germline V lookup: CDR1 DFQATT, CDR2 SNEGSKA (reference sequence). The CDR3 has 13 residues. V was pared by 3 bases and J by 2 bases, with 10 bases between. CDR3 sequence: CSASGDRQETQYF. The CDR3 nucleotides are TGCAGTGCTAGCGGAGACAGACAAGAGACCCAGTACTTC.